This entry features one T cell receptor (beta chain) sequence. What it recognizes is unknown. TCRdb keeps only in-frame clones here, not all; method: immunoSEQ multiplex PCR. The data contain approximately 65,000 clones, 80% to 85% of them singletons. This sample is part of a study of OX40 agonist ivuxolimab in advanced cancers. Across the whole study: Patient treatment consisted of intravenous ivuxolimab administration every 2 weeks at 0.01 to 10 mg/kg. Among those treated, three patients had partial responses, one with hepatocellular carcinoma and two with cutaneous melanoma. Overall study findings and caveats: More expanded clones were seen, on average, in CD8+ T cells than in CD4+.

The CDR3 consists of 16 residues. The V end lost 2 bases, the J end lost 3 bases, and 13 bases lay between the germline ends. Germline CDR1 is SNHLY and CDR2 is FYNNEI. The J gene is TRBJ2-2, the V gene TRBV2; TRBD1 is a possible D gene (7 bases). The source is an adult with an advanced solid tumor such as melanoma, head and neck, liver or kidney cancer. The material sequenced was CD4+ or CD8+ T cells sorted from blood, taken in a trial of the OX40 agonist ivuxolimab. The DNA for the CDR3 is TGTGCCAGCAGTGAATCGGCAGGGGGGTACACCGGGGAGCTGTTTTTT. Translated, it gives CASSESAGGYTGELFF. Full variable domain (rest looked up from reference TRBV2 and TRBJ2-2): EPEVTQTPSHQVTQMGQEVILRCVPISNHLYFYWYRQILGQKVEFLVSFYNNEISEKSEIFDDQFSVERPDGSNFTLKIRSTKLEDSAMYFCASSESAGGYTGELFFGEGSRLTVL.